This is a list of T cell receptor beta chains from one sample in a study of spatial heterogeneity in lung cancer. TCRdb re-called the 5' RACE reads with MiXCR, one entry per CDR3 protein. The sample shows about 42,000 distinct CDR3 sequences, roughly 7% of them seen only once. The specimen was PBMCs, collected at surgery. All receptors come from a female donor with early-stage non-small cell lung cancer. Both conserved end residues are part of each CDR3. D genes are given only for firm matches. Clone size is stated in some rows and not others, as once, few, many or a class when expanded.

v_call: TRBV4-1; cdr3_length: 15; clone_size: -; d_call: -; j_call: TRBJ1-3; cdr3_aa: CASSQVPGARNTIYF; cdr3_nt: TGCGCCAGCAGCCAAGTTCCAGGGGCCAGAAACACCATATATTTT
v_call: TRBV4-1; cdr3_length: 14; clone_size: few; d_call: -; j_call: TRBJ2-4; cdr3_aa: CASSQGGAVNIQYF; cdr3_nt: TGCGCCAGCAGCCAAGGGGGGGCAGTAAACATTCAGTACTTC
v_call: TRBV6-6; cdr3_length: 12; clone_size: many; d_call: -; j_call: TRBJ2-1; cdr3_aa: CASSWTANEQFF; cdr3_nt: TGTGCCAGCAGTTGGACAGCAAATGAGCAGTTCTTC
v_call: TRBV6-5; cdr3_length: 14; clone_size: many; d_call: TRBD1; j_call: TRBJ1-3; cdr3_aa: CASSSTGVGNTIYF; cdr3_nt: TGTGCCAGCAGTTCCACAGGGGTAGGAAACACCATATATTTT
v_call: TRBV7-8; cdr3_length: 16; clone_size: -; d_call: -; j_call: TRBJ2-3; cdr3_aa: CASTEDRGGGRDTQYF; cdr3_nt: TGTGCCAGCACCGAGGACAGAGGGGGAGGTAGAGATACGCAGTATTTT
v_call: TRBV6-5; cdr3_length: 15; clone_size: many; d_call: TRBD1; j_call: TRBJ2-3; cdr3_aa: CASSKFRDREDTQYF; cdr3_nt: TGTGCCAGCAGTAAATTCCGGGACAGGGAGGATACGCAGTATTTT
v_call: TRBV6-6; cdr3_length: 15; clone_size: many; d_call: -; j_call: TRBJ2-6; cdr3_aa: CASSYGDSGANVLTF; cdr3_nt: TGTGCCAGCAGTTACGGTGACTCTGGGGCCAACGTCCTGACTTTC
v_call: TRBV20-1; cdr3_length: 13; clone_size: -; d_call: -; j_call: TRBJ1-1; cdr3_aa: CSASRAGNTEAFF; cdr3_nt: TGCAGTGCTTCCAGGGCGGGGAACACTGAAGCTTTCTTT
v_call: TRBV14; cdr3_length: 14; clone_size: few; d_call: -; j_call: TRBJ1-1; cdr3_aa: CASSQVMRVAEAFF; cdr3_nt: TGTGCCAGCAGCCAAGTAATGAGGGTGGCTGAAGCTTTCTTT
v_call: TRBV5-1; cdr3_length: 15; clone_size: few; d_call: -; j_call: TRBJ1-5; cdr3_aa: CASSLDSGQEQPQHF; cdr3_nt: TGCGCCAGCAGCTTGGATTCTGGGCAGGAACAGCCCCAGCATTTT
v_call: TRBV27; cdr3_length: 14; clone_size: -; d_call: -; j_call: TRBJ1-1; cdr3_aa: CASSPAIPQVEAFF; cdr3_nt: TGTGCCAGCAGTCCGGCTATACCACAGGTAGAGGCTTTCTTT
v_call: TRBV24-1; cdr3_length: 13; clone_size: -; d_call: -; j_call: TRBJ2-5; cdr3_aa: CATSDSGKETQYF; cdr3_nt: TGTGCCACCAGTGATAGCGGAAAAGAGACCCAGTACTTC
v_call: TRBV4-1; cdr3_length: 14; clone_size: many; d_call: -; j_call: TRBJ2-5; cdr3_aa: CASSQVRGGETQYF; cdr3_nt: TGCGCCAGCAGCCAAGTACGGGGCGGAGAGACCCAGTACTTC